This is a list of T cell receptor beta chains from one sample in a study of cytomegalovirus exposure and HLA in healthy donors. Profiling relied on immunoSEQ multiplex PCR, and the TCRdb table lists in-frame clones only, not all of them. Of approximately 120,000 clones in the sample, roughly 80% were seen once. The sample comprised PBMCs. Source of these receptors: a woman between 50 and 59 years old in good health and CMV-seropositive. Each CDR3 is given with its conserved first and last residue. A D gene is named only where the DNA matches it firmly. Only some rows state a clone size, as once, few, many or a class for expanded clones.

>TRBD1|.|TRBJ1-2|TRBV11-2
CASSTTDRGDYGYTF
TGTGCCAGCAGCACCACGGACAGGGGAGACTATGGCTACACCTTC
>TRBD2|.|TRBJ2-5|TRBV15
CATSRDYVEGREQYF
TGTGCCACCAGCAGAGATTATGTTGAAGGGCGGGAGCAGTACTTC
>TRBD1|.|TRBJ2-7|TRBV2
CASKAPGQGAYEQYF
TGTGCCAGCAAGGCCCCGGGACAGGGGGCCTACGAGCAGTACTTC
>.|.|TRBJ2-7|TRBV7-9
CASSLVSGRASYEQYF
TGTGCCAGCAGCTTAGTGTCAGGGCGCGCTTCCTACGAGCAGTACTTC
>TRBD2|.|TRBJ2-3|TRBV7-2
CASSPGGTSADTQYF
TGTGCCAGCAGCCCAGGGGGGACTAGCGCAGATACGCAGTATTTT
>TRBD2|once|TRBJ2-4|TRBV5-1
CASSVGTSGPGLAKNIQYF
TGCGCCAGCAGCGTCGGGACTAGCGGTCCAGGGTTGGCCAAAAACATTCAGTACTTC
>TRBD1|.|TRBJ2-7|TRBV5-1
CASSTGTGQYEQYF
TGCGCCAGCAGCACCGGGACAGGGCAATACGAGCAGTACTTC
>TRBD2|.|TRBJ2-3|TRBV4-3
CASSPTSGTDTQYF
TGCGCCAGCAGCCCGACTAGCGGAACAGATACGCAGTATTTT
>.|few|TRBJ2-3|TRBV6-6
CASSPRDFSSTDTQYF
TGTGCCAGCAGCCCCCGGGACTTCTCAAGCACAGATACGCAGTATTTT
>TRBD2|.|TRBJ2-2|TRBV9
CASSGTSGSRVGTGELFF
TGTGCCAGCAGCGGGACTAGCGGGAGTCGAGTTGGCACCGGGGAGCTGTTTTTT
>TRBD1|.|TRBJ2-1|TRBV5-1
CASSNIYANRGNEQFF
TGCGCCAGCAGCAACATATACGCCAACAGGGGGAATGAGCAGTTCTTC
>TRBD2|.|TRBJ2-1|TRBV4-3
CASSQDFLAGYNEQFF
TGCGCCAGCAGCCAAGATTTCCTAGCGGGGTACAATGAGCAGTTCTTC
>.|.|TRBJ1-1|TRBV5-3
CARSLAVMTAEAFF
TGTGCCAGAAGCTTGGCCGTGATGACAGCAGAAGCTTTCTTT
>TRBD2|.|TRBJ2-1|TRBV2
CASTGASGGAISSYNEQFF
TGTGCCAGCACTGGGGCTAGCGGGGGGGCAATAAGCTCCTACAATGAGCAGTTCTTC
>TRBD2|.|TRBJ2-7|TRBV25-1
CASSNLAGSYEQYF
TGTGCCAGCAGTAACCTAGCGGGATCCTACGAGCAGTACTTC
>.|.|TRBJ1-1|TRBV7-9
CASSLASGGNTEAFF
TGTGCCAGCAGCTTGGCAAGTGGCGGGAACACTGAAGCTTTCTTT
>.|.|TRBJ2-5|TRBV19
CASSRGDVETQYF
TGTGCCAGTAGTAGGGGGGATGTTGAGACCCAGTACTTC
>.|.|TRBJ2-4|TRBV5-6
CASSLAAGIQYF
TGTGCCAGCAGCTTGGCCGCGGGCATTCAGTACTTC
>TRBD2|.|TRBJ2-7|TRBV6-1
CASSEVRGRGFYEQYF
TGTGCCAGCAGTGAGGTCCGGGGGAGGGGTTTCTACGAGCAGTACTTC
>TRBD2|once|TRBJ2-1|TRBV27
CASSLFLAGGKNEQFF
TGTGCCAGCAGTTTATTCCTAGCGGGGGGTAAGAATGAGCAGTTCTTC
>.|.|TRBJ2-7|TRBV29-1
CSVDLTGSYEQYF
TGCAGCGTGGATTTGACAGGCTCCTACGAGCAGTACTTC
>.|.|TRBJ1-1|TRBV6-1
CASSEAGGGEAFF
TGTGCCAGCAGTGAAGCAGGGGGAGGGGAGGCTTTCTTT
>TRBD1|.|TRBJ1-1|TRBV10-3
CAVLPGQMNTEAFF
TGTGCCGTGCTGCCGGGACAGATGAACACTGAAGCTTTCTTT
>.|.|TRBJ2-4|TRBV2
CASSESSAQNIQYF
TGTGCCAGCAGTGAATCTAGCGCCCAAAACATTCAGTACTTC
>.|.|TRBJ1-1|TRBV29-1
CSVDPGDFTEAFF
TGCAGCGTTGACCCAGGGGATTTCACTGAAGCTTTCTTT
>TRBD2|few|TRBJ2-1|TRBV6-6
CASSYSSGGYNEQFF
TGTGCCAGCAGTTACTCATCGGGGGGTTACAATGAGCAGTTCTTC
>TRBD1|.|TRBJ1-5|TRBV7-8
CASSGNRGSSNQPQHF
TGTGCCAGCAGCGGTAACAGGGGGAGTAGCAATCAGCCCCAGCATTTT
>.|.|TRBJ2-2|TRBV9
CASSVYSEAGELFF
TGTGCCAGCAGCGTTTATAGCGAGGCCGGGGAGCTGTTTTTT
>.|.|TRBJ2-3|TRBV4-3
CASSQRRSLGTDTQYF
TGCGCCAGCAGCCAGCGGAGGAGTTTAGGCACAGATACGCAGTATTTT
>.|.|TRBJ2-3|TRBV7-3
CASSTQGPDTQYF
TGTGCCAGCAGCACGCAGGGCCCAGATACGCAGTATTTT
>TRBD1|.|TRBJ1-4|TRBV6-5
CASSYPDRGGEKLFF
TGTGCCAGCAGTTACCCGGACAGGGGCGGTGAAAAACTGTTTTTT
>.|once|TRBJ1-4|TRBV11-2
CASSSTGRGYQEKLFF
TGTGCCAGCAGCTCAACAGGGAGGGGTTATCAGGAAAAACTGTTTTTT
>.|few|TRBJ1-1|TRBV6-5
CASRSFQRGGTEAFF
TGTGCCAGCAGGTCCTTCCAACGGGGAGGCACTGAAGCTTTCTTT
>TRBD1|few|TRBJ1-2|TRBV7-9
CASSQQGGAKGYTF
TGTGCCAGCAGCCAACAGGGGGGAGCCAAAGGCTACACCTTC
>.|.|TRBJ2-6|TRBV6-5
CASSYRGVSGANVLTF
TGTGCCAGCAGTTACCGCGGGGTGTCTGGGGCCAACGTCCTGACTTTC
>TRBD1|.|TRBJ1-1|TRBV6-1
CASSEGTGAVNTEAFF
TGTGCCAGCAGTGAAGGGACAGGGGCTGTGAACACTGAAGCTTTCTTT
>TRBD2|.|TRBJ2-3|TRBV18
CASSSSGRADTQYF
TGTGCCAGCTCATCCAGCGGGAGGGCAGATACGCAGTATTTT
>TRBD1|.|TRBJ1-2|TRBV29-1
CSTQTGSRGYTF
TGCAGCACCCAGACAGGGAGTAGGGGCTACACCTTC
>TRBD2|.|TRBJ2-3|TRBV7-7
CASSPSGGLTDTQYF
TGTGCTAGCAGCCCGAGCGGGGGCCTTACAGATACGCAGTATTTT
>TRBD1|.|TRBJ1-2|TRBV29-1
CSVEATGGAGYTF
TGCAGCGTTGAGGCGACAGGGGGCGCCGGCTACACCTTC
>TRBD2|.|TRBJ2-5|TRBV5-1
CASSLVLAGAQETQYF
TGCGCCAGCAGCTTGGTACTAGCGGGGGCCCAAGAGACCCAGTACTTC
>.|.|TRBJ2-7|TRBV10-3
CAISYSNNEQYF
TGTGCCATCAGTTATTCCAACAACGAGCAGTACTTC
>TRBD2|.|TRBJ2-2|TRBV5-1
CASSLEGLAGGNTGELFF
TGCGCCAGCAGCTTGGAAGGACTAGCGGGGGGGAACACCGGGGAGCTGTTTTTT
>.|.|TRBJ1-2|TRBV7-8
CASSLGTAGGYTF
TGTGCCAGCAGCTTAGGGACAGCAGGAGGCTACACCTTC
>.|few|TRBJ1-6|TRBV6-6
CASAISLGGALHF
TGTGCCAGCGCGATATCCCTCGGGGGGGCCCTCCACTTT
>.|few|TRBJ2-2|TRBV7-3
CASSPQTGELFF
TGTGCCAGCAGCCCACAGACCGGGGAGCTGTTTTTT
>.|once|TRBJ1-2|TRBV6-5
CASSSAFVGADYGYTF
TGTGCCAGCAGTTCTGCGTTCGTGGGGGCCGACTATGGCTACACCTTC
>.|.|TRBJ1-2|TRBV9
CASSGARPDGSVMITGYTF
TGTGCCAGCAGTGGGGCCAGGCCCGATGGGTCGGTTATGATAACGGGCTACACCTTC
>.|.|TRBJ2-3|TRBV7-2
CASSLAGGRDTQYF
TGTGCCAGCAGCTTAGCGGGGGGGCGGGATACGCAGTATTTT
>TRBD2|.|TRBJ2-1|TRBV27
CASSGLANEQFF
TGTGCCAGCAGCGGACTAGCCAATGAGCAGTTCTTC
>TRBD1|.|TRBJ2-1|TRBV11-2
CASSFLAQGVHMSNEQFF
TGTGCCAGCAGCTTCTTAGCACAGGGGGTACACATGTCCAATGAGCAGTTCTTC
>TRBD2|.|TRBJ2-1|TRBV19
CASSRRRGVSGGENNEQFF
TGTGCCAGTAGTCGGAGGAGGGGGGTTAGCGGGGGGGAAAACAATGAGCAGTTCTTC
>.|few|TRBJ1-3|TRBV7-9
CASSFFSGNTIYF
TGTGCCAGCAGCTTCTTCTCTGGAAACACCATATATTTT
>.|few|TRBJ2-5|TRBV5-4
CASSGPSSAQETQYF
TGTGCCAGCAGCGGTCCCTCTAGCGCTCAAGAGACCCAGTACTTC
>.|.|TRBJ2-3|TRBV6-6
CASRPTQGGDTQYF
TGTGCCAGCAGACCCACACAGGGTGGTGATACGCAGTATTTT
>TRBD2|once|TRBJ2-3|TRBV2
CASDLPAGGTDTQYF
TGTGCCAGCGACCTACCAGCGGGGGGGACAGATACGCAGTATTTT
>.|.|TRBJ2-6|TRBV7-3
CASSLSGDGANVLTF
TGTGCCAGCAGCTTATCGGGAGATGGGGCCAACGTCCTGACTTTC